The text below deals with one TCR beta chain. The sample belongs to a study of T cell responses to AZD1222 COVID-19 vaccine. TCRdb's table, derived via immunoSEQ multiplex PCR, lists solely in-frame clones and lacks some. The sample contains about 270,000 clones, approximately 94% of which appear only once. Germline CDR1 is MNHEY and CDR2 is SVGEGT. V was trimmed by 6 bases and J by 5 bases, leaving 11 bases between them. The CDR3 totals 12 residues. The clonotype was recovered from an adult who received the AZD1222 COVID-19 vaccine. The genes are TRBV6-2 or TRBV6-3 and TRBJ2-7, with D perhaps TRBD1 (6 bases). Specimen: peripheral blood, collected 28 days after the second AZD1222 dose. The CDR3 is CASSTNRDEQYF. In DNA form, the CDR3 reads TGTGCCAGCAGCACCAACAGGGACGAGCAGTACTTC.